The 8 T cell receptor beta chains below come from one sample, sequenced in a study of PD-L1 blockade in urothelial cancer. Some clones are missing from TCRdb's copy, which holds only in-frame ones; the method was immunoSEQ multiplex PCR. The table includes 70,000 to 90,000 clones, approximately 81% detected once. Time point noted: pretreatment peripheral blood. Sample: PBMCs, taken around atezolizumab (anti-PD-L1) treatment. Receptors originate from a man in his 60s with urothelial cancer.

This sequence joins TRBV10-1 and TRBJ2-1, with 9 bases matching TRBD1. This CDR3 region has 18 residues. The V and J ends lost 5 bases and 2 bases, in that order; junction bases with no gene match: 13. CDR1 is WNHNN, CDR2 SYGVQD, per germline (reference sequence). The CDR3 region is CASSRDRTGDPTYNEQFF. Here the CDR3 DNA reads TGCGCCAGCAGTCGGGACCGGACAGGGGACCCCACCTACAATGAGCAGTTCTTC.

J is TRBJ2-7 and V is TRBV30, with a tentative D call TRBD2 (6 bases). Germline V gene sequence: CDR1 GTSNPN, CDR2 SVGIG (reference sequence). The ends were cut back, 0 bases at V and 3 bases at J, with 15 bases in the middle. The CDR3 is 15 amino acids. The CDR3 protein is CAWSVSREYIYEQYF. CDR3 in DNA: TGTGCCTGGAGTGTCTCTCGGGAGTATATCTACGAGCAGTACTTC.

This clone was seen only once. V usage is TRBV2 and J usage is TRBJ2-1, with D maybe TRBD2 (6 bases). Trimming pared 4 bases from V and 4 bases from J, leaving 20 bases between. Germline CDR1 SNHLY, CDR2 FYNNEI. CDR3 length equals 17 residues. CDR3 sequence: CASSAPVGTRVYNEQFF. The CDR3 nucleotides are TGTGCCAGCAGTGCCCCTGTCGGGACTCGCGTTTACAATGAGCAGTTCTTC.

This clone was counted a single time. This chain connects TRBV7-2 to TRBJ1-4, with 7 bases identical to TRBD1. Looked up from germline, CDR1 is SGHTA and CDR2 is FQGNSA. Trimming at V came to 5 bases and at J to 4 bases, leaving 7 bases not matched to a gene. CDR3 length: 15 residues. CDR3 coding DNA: TGTGCCAGCAGCACGTACAGGGGCATTAATGAAAAACTGTTTTTT. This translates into CASSTYRGINEKLFF. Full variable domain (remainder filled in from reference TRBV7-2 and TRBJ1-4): GAGVSQSPSNKVTEKGKDVELRCDPISGHTALYWYRQSLGQGLEFLIYFQGNSAPDKSGLPSDRFSAERTGGSVSTLTIQRTQQEDSAVYLCASSTYRGINEKLFFGSGTQLSVL.

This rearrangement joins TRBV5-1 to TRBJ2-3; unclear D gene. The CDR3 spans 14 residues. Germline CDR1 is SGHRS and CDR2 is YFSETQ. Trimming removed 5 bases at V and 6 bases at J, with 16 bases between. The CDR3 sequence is CASRPSGVPDTQYF. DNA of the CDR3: TGCGCCAGCAGACCGAGTGGAGTCCCGGATACGCAGTATTTT.

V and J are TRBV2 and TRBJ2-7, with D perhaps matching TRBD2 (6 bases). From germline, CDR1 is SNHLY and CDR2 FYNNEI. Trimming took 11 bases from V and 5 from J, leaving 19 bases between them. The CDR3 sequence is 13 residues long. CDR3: CASDGGVVNEQYF. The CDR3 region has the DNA TGTGCCTCCGACGGCGGGGTAGTGAACGAGCAGTACTTC.

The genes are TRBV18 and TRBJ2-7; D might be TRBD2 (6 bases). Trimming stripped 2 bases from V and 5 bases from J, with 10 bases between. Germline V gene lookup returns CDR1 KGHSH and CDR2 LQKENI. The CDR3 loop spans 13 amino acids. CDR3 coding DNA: TGTGCCAGCTCACCATCAACTAGCAACGAGCAGTACTTC. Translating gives CASSPSTSNEQYF.

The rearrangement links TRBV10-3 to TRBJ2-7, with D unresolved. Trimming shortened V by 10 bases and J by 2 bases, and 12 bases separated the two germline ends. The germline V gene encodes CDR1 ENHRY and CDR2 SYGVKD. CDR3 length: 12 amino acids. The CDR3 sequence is CATRLLPYEQYF. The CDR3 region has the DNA TGTGCCACCCGATTACTCCCCTACGAGCAGTACTTC.